A selection of T cell receptor beta chains follows, all from one sample in a study of blood T cell repertoires in COVID-19. Produced via immunoSEQ multiplex PCR; TCRdb's table is partial and in-frame only. The data contain some 120,000 clones, about four fifths of them seen just once; the ten biggest clones take up roughly 13%. The sequenced sample consisted of peripheral blood. Receptor source: a human donor in a cohort sampled during active COVID-19. Each CDR3 is given with its conserved first and last residue. A D gene is named only where the DNA matches it firmly. The listing skips clone size in some rows; elsewhere it reads once, few, many or a size class.

d_call	j_call	clone_size	v_call	cdr3_nt	cdr3_aa
TRBD2	TRBJ2-7	-	TRBV6-2/TRBV6-3	TGTGCCAGCAGTTATGCGGGGGGCCCCTACGAGCAGTACTTC	CASSYAGGPYEQYF
TRBD1	TRBJ1-1	-	TRBV19	TGTGCCAGTCGTCAGGGGGGCATGAACACTGAAGCTTTCTTT	CASRQGGMNTEAFF
-	TRBJ1-6	few	TRBV12-2	TGTGCAAGTCGCCCGCGACAGTTTAGGAAGATTTATAATTCACCCCTCCACTTT	CASRPRQFRKIYNSPLHF
-	TRBJ1-3	-	TRBV2	TGTGCCAGCGGGGAGACCGCGAACTCTGGAAACACCATATATTTT	CASGETANSGNTIYF
-	TRBJ2-1	once	TRBV30	TGTGCCTGGAGTGTACTGGTGGGGGCGCCCTACAATGAGCAGTTCTTC	CAWSVLVGAPYNEQFF
-	TRBJ1-2	-	TRBV10-3	TGTGCCATCAGAGATCCGACAGGCTATGGCTACACCTTC	CAIRDPTGYGYTF
TRBD1	TRBJ2-1	-	TRBV27	TGTGCCAGCAGTTTGCGTACCGGGACAGGGGGCAATGAGCAGTTCTTC	CASSLRTGTGGNEQFF
-	TRBJ1-2	-	TRBV7-8	TGTGCCAGCAGCTTAGTTCGTGTGACAGCGAACTATGGCTACACCTTC	CASSLVRVTANYGYTF
-	TRBJ1-5	-	TRBV18	TGTGCCAGCTCACTCCGGGACTCTTGGGAGCCCCAGCATTTT	CASSLRDSWEPQHF
-	TRBJ2-7	-	TRBV1	TGCACCAGCAGCCCCGCCGAGGACAGGGGATACGAGCAGTACTTC	CTSSPAEDRGYEQYF
TRBD2	TRBJ2-1	-	TRBV4-1	TGCGCCAGCAGCCAAGAGGCGTTAGCGGGCGGTTACAATGAGCAGTTCTTC	CASSQEALAGGYNEQFF
-	TRBJ1-1	-	TRBV12-3/TRBV12-4	TGTGCCAGCACCCAAAAAATGAACACTGAAGCTTTCTTT	CASTQKMNTEAFF
-	TRBJ1-2	-	TRBV10-3	TGTGCCATCAGTCAGGACAGCCAAAACTATGGCTACACCTTC	CAISQDSQNYGYTF
TRBD1	TRBJ2-3	-	TRBV14	TGTGCCAGCAGCCAGAGGACAGGGGGGTCAGATACGCAGTATTTT	CASSQRTGGSDTQYF
-	TRBJ2-3	-	TRBV4-1	TGCGCCAGCAGCCTTGTCGGTAGCGCCAGGGAGGCGCAGTATTTT	CASSLVGSAREAQYF
-	TRBJ1-3	-	TRBV5-1	TGCGCCAGCAGCTTGGGGCAGGCGTCCTCTGGAAACACCATATATTTT	CASSLGQASSGNTIYF
-	TRBJ1-1	-	TRBV29-1	TGCAGCGTTGCCGGACAGTATCGCGCTTTCTTT	CSVAGQYRAFF
TRBD1	TRBJ1-4	-	TRBV19	TGTGCCAGTAGTGCCCCGGGACAGGGGATCGAAAAACTGTTTTTT	CASSAPGQGIEKLFF
TRBD1	TRBJ1-2	once	TRBV7-8	TGTGCCAGCAGCAAACAGGGGGTCTATGGCTACACCTTC	CASSKQGVYGYTF
-	TRBJ1-1	-	TRBV19	TGTGCCAGTAGTATCACACAAAAGAACACTGAAGCTTTCTTT	CASSITQKNTEAFF
-	TRBJ2-1	-	TRBV30	TGTGCCTGGAGTGGGGTTAGTGGAGGTCTCTGGCAGTTCTTC	CAWSGVSGGLWQFF
-	TRBJ1-5	-	TRBV10-1	TGCGCCAGCAGTGAGTCCGATTGGGGAACAGGGCCGAATCAGCCCCAGCATTTT	CASSESDWGTGPNQPQHF
TRBD1	TRBJ1-6	-	TRBV6-5	TGTGCCAGCAGTCTACGGGACAGAAATTCACCCCTCCACTTT	CASSLRDRNSPLHF
-	TRBJ2-3	-	TRBV29-1	TGCAGCGTTTCTAGCACAGATACGCAGTATTTT	CSVSSTDTQYF
-	TRBJ2-2	-	TRBV5-1	TGCGCCAGCAACTTAGGGGCAGGGGACCGGGAGCTGTTTTTT	CASNLGAGDRELFF
-	TRBJ1-6	-	TRBV3-1/TRBV3-2	TGTGCCAGCAGCCAAGCGGAGGTCAATTCACCCCTCCACTTT	CASSQAEVNSPLHF
-	TRBJ2-3	-	TRBV18	TGTGCCAGCTCACCGGAGGTCGGCACAGATACGCAGTATTTT	CASSPEVGTDTQYF
-	TRBJ1-2	-	TRBV2	TGTGCCAGCAGTGAAGCGGTGGGGGGGACTGACTATGGCTACACCTTC	CASSEAVGGTDYGYTF
TRBD1	TRBJ2-3	-	TRBV3-1/TRBV3-2	TGTGCCAGCAGTCCCGACAGGGTTGGGACAGATACGCAGTATTTT	CASSPDRVGTDTQYF
-	TRBJ1-6	few	TRBV12-3/TRBV12-4	TGTGCCAGCGCCCTATTCAATTCACCCCTCCACTTT	CASALFNSPLHF
TRBD1	TRBJ1-5	few	TRBV7-9	TGTGCCAGCAGCTTTGGACAGGGGGCATTCCAGCCCCAGCATTTT	CASSFGQGAFQPQHF
TRBD1	TRBJ2-7	-	TRBV6-5	TGTGCCATCTACCCCGGGACAGGGGTCTACGAGCAGTACTTC	CAIYPGTGVYEQYF
-	TRBJ1-2	-	TRBV5-1	TGCGCCAGCAGCTTGGGTCGCTGGGGGGACCCCTTTGCCTATGGCTACACCTTC	CASSLGRWGDPFAYGYTF
-	TRBJ1-5	once	TRBV7-6	TGTGCCAGCAGCTCTCAGCCGGGACAAGTGGGTGGCAATCAGCCCCAGCATTTT	CASSSQPGQVGGNQPQHF
TRBD1	TRBJ1-4	-	TRBV9	TGTGCCAGCAGCGAGAGACAGGGGGCCGGCGAAAAACTGTTTTTT	CASSERQGAGEKLFF
-	TRBJ2-1	-	TRBV12-3/TRBV12-4	TGTGCCAGCAGTTTTCCCGCGGCGGGGGAGCAGTTCTTC	CASSFPAAGEQFF
TRBD1	TRBJ2-1	-	TRBV7-3	TGTGCCAGCAGAACCACCCCGGGACAGGGGAACGATGAGCAGTTCTTC	CASRTTPGQGNDEQFF
TRBD2	TRBJ2-1	-	TRBV4-2	TGTGCCAGCAGTGAACTAGCGGGGGAGCACAATGAGCAGTTCTTC	CASSELAGEHNEQFF
TRBD1	TRBJ2-1	-	TRBV7-3	TGTGCCAGCAGCGCCACAGGGGGAAAAAACAATGAGCAGTTCTTC	CASSATGGKNNEQFF
-	TRBJ2-7	-	TRBV27	TGTGCCAGCAGTCCGAGGACAGACAACTACGAGCAGTACTTC	CASSPRTDNYEQYF
TRBD1	TRBJ2-7	-	TRBV6-5	TGTGCCAGCAGTTACACCGGGACAGACTACGAGCAGTACTTC	CASSYTGTDYEQYF
-	TRBJ1-5	once	TRBV30	TGTGCCTGGAGTGAGGGGGTTAGCAATCAGCCCCAGCATTTT	CAWSEGVSNQPQHF
TRBD1	TRBJ2-5	-	TRBV5-4	TGTGCCAGCAGCTCGGGACAGGGGACCCAAGAGACCCAGTACTTC	CASSSGQGTQETQYF
-	TRBJ1-1	-	TRBV4-1	TGCGCCAGCACCCCGCCGGGGAACACTGAAGCTTTCTTT	CASTPPGNTEAFF
TRBD2	TRBJ2-1	-	TRBV12-3/TRBV12-4	TGTGCCAGCACGCAGGGACTAGCGGGGAAGCAGTTCTTC	CASTQGLAGKQFF
-	TRBJ1-2	-	TRBV9	TGTGCCAGCAGCGTAGCTGGATCAGCCGCAGGTCTTGGCTACACCTTC	CASSVAGSAAGLGYTF
TRBD1	TRBJ1-1	-	TRBV5-1	TGCGCCAGCCGCCCACCCGGAACAGGGGGGGCTTTCTTT	CASRPPGTGGAFF
TRBD2	TRBJ2-7	-	TRBV4-1	TGCGCCAGCAGCCGCTTACTAGCGGGGACCTACGAGCAGTACTTC	CASSRLLAGTYEQYF
-	TRBJ2-3	-	TRBV19	TGTGCCAGTAGTATAGGCGAGAGCACAGATACGCAGTATTTT	CASSIGESTDTQYF
TRBD2	TRBJ2-3	-	TRBV10-3	TGTGCCATCATGCGGCCGGCCGGGGGGGCAACAGATACGCAGTATTTT	CAIMRPAGGATDTQYF
-	TRBJ2-7	-	TRBV7-8	TGTGCCAGCAGCTTAGCGGGAGGGGGGGGCGAGCAGTACTTC	CASSLAGGGGEQYF
TRBD1	TRBJ1-2	-	TRBV6-5	TGTGCCAGCAGTTACGACCCGCCGGGACAGTTACATGGCTACACCTTC	CASSYDPPGQLHGYTF
TRBD2	TRBJ2-3	few	TRBV10-3	TGTGCCATCAGTGACGGGAGGAACACAGATACGCAGTATTTT	CAISDGRNTDTQYF
-	TRBJ1-5	-	TRBV12-2	TGTGCAAGTCGCTTAGCGCCGGGTTTTGAGCCCCAGCATTTT	CASRLAPGFEPQHF
TRBD1	TRBJ2-5	-	TRBV5-1	TGCGCCAGCAGCCAATTGGGACAGGGCCAAGAGACCCAGTACTTC	CASSQLGQGQETQYF
TRBD2	TRBJ2-1	-	TRBV19	TGTGCCAGTAGTCTGGGGGGGGACTACAATGAGCAGTTCTTC	CASSLGGDYNEQFF
-	TRBJ2-2	-	TRBV9	TGTGCCAGCAGCGTAGAGTGGGACCTGGAAGGGGGCGGGGAGCTGTTTTTT	CASSVEWDLEGGGELFF
TRBD1	TRBJ2-3	-	TRBV6-1	TGTGCCAGCAGTGTAATACAGGGGGCTAGCACAGATACGCAGTATTTT	CASSVIQGASTDTQYF